One sample yielded the 24 T cell receptor beta chains listed below, sequenced in a study of T cell changes during pregnancy in multiple sclerosis. Here immunoSEQ multiplex PCR was the method, and the copy in TCRdb shows in-frame clones only, minus some. The sample contains around 52,000 clones, around 92% of which appear only once. The sequenced sample was CD4+ T cells from peripheral blood mononuclear cells, obtained in the second trimester of pregnancy. These TCRs come from a female donor with multiple sclerosis, enrolled in a pregnancy study.

This chain joins TRBV19 and TRBJ1-5; 8 nucleotides line up with TRBD1. Germline V lookup: CDR1 LNHDA, CDR2 SQIVND (reference sequence). V shed 4 bases, J shed 4 bases, and the junction held 6 bases outside the gene matches. This CDR3 region has 15 residues. This chain's CDR3 is CASSTPGQVNQPQHF. DNA for the CDR3: TGTGCCAGTAGTACTCCGGGACAGGTTAATCAGCCCCAGCATTTT.

The V and J genes are TRBV6-6 and TRBJ2-1, with 10 bases that match TRBD1. The CDR3 consists of 15 residues. Germline V gives CDR1 MNHNY, CDR2 SVGAGI (reference sequence). J lost 5 bases, V lost 8 bases, and 9 bases had no gene match. CDR3 DNA sequence: TGTGCCAGCTCTTTGGGACAGGGGACCGACAATGAGCAGTTCTTC. Residues: CASSLGQGTDNEQFF.

This clone was counted a few times. The rearrangement uses TRBV18 and TRBJ1-1; D not certain. The V end lost 4 bases, the J end lost 6 bases, and 12 bases lay between the germline ends. Germline V gene data show CDR1 as KGHSH and CDR2 as LQKENI. The CDR3 totals 13 residues. The CDR3 reads CASSREGRAEAFF. In DNA, the CDR3 is TGTGCCAGCTCACGGGAGGGAAGGGCTGAAGCTTTCTTT.

This rearrangement joins TRBV7-3 to TRBJ2-3, with D possibly TRBD2 on 6 matching bases. The CDR3 length is 16 residues. Germline V CDR1 and CDR2: SGHTA, FQGTGA. The V and J ends lost 0 bases and 0 bases respectively, with 10 bases between them. Here the CDR3 DNA reads TGTGCCAGCAGCTTAACGGGAGGCGCAAGCACAGATACGCAGTATTTT. Protein sequence: CASSLTGGASTDTQYF.

The chain joins TRBV30 to TRBJ1-1; the D gene is possibly TRBD1 (6 bases). Per germline, CDR1 GTSNPN and CDR2 SVGIG (reference sequence). The CDR3 has 14 residues. V dropped 3 bases and J dropped 6 bases, with 17 bases sitting between them. Here the CDR3 DNA reads TGTGCCTGGAGCCCCGGGACAACCCAATCTGAAGCTTTCTTT. Its translation: CAWSPGTTQSEAFF.

The V gene is TRBV6-5, the J gene TRBJ2-1, with 8 positions matching TRBD2. The germline CDR1 and CDR2 sequences are MNHEY and SVGAGI. This CDR3 is built from 15 residues. V shed 10 bases, J shed 7 bases, and the junction held 15 bases outside the gene matches. The CDR3, as DNA: TGTGCCATCAGACTCCGGGGGGGTTCGAGAAATGAGCAGTTCTTC. It is translated as CAIRLRGGSRNEQFF.

This rearrangement joins TRBV11-1 to TRBJ2-1, with no clear D. In germline, CDR1 is SGHAT, CDR2 FQDESV (reference sequence). This CDR3 is 17 amino acids long. The V and J ends lost 5 bases and 2 bases respectively, with 19 bases between them. The chain's CDR3 is CASSPRFGGLTYNEQFF. The CDR3 DNA sequence: TGTGCCAGCAGCCCCCGATTTGGCGGTTTGACCTACAATGAGCAGTTCTTC.

This chain links TRBV18 with TRBJ1-1; TRBD1 matches at 10 bases. The J segment lost 0 bases and the V segment lost 3 bases, leaving 10 bases of the junction unmatched. Germline CDR1 KGHSH, CDR2 LQKENI. The CDR3 totals 18 residues. The CDR3: CASSPGDRGGFMNTEAFF. CDR3 sequence (DNA): TGTGCCAGCTCACCCGGGGACAGGGGAGGATTTATGAACACTGAAGCTTTCTTT.

V usage is TRBV27 and J usage is TRBJ2-3; 10 bases line up with TRBD1. The V gene's germline CDR1 is MNHEY and CDR2 SMNVEV (reference sequence). Trimming took 3 bases from V and 3 from J; bases not matched to a gene: 9. This CDR3 is 17 amino acids long. CDR3 residues: CASSFFGTGVLTDTQYF. The CDR3 DNA reads as TGTGCCAGCAGTTTCTTCGGGACAGGGGTATTGACAGATACGCAGTATTTT.

The CDR3 sequence is CASSVDTRGSCLLGGGYEQYF. The DNA of the CDR3 is TGTGCCAGCAGCGTAGACACCCGGGGGAGCTGTTTGTTGGGCGGGGGGTACGAGCAGTACTTC. This chain joins TRBV9 and TRBJ2-7; 8 positions agree with TRBD2. The CDR3 covers 21 residues. Per germline, CDR1 SGDLS and CDR2 YYNGEE. Trimming at V came to 0 bases and at J to 4 bases, leaving 24 bases not matched to a gene.

The chain combines TRBV5-1 with TRBJ2-3; a weak D match, TRBD1 (6 bases). The CDR3 length is 16 residues. The V end lost 2 bases, the J end lost 3 bases, and 16 bases lay between the germline ends. Germline V gene data show CDR1 as SGHRS and CDR2 as YFSETQ. CDR3 in amino acids: CASSFTGPGGTDTQYF. The CDR3 DNA follows: TGCGCCAGCAGCTTTACAGGGCCCGGTGGGACAGATACGCAGTATTTT.

V is TRBV19 and J is TRBJ2-2, with 7 bases fitting TRBD2. The CDR3 contains 16 residues. Germline assignment: CDR1 LNHDA and CDR2 SQIVND (reference sequence). V shed 5 bases and J 6 bases; nucleotides not matched to a gene: 12. CDR3: CASSATSRAGAGELFF. The CDR3 region has the DNA TGTGCCAGTAGTGCAACCTCCCGGGCGGGGGCCGGGGAGCTGTTTTTT. Full variable domain (rest looked up from reference TRBV19 and TRBJ2-2): DGGITQSPKYLFRKEGQNVTLSCEQNLNHDAMYWYRQDPGQGLRLIYYSQIVNDFQKGDIAEGYSVSREKKESFPLTVTSAQKNPTAFYLCASSATSRAGAGELFFGEGSRLTVL.

This chain joins TRBV6-1 and TRBJ1-5; D possibly corresponds to TRBD1 (6 bases). Per the germline V gene, CDR1 is MNHNS and CDR2 is SASEGT. Deletions cut 3 bases from V and 5 bases from J, with 17 bases between. The CDR3 sequence is 16 residues long. The CDR3 DNA follows: TGTGCCAGCAGTGAGCGGGGGCAGGGCCTGCATCAGCCCCAGCATTTT. It encodes CASSERGQGLHQPQHF.

This rearrangement joins TRBV7-9 to TRBJ1-1; 7 bases align to TRBD1. V gave up 5 bases and J gave up 1 base; unmatched junction bases: 7. The CDR3 totals 15 residues. Germline CDR1 is SEHNR and CDR2 is FQNEAQ (reference sequence). CDR3 sequence: CASSLRTGWNTEAFF. The CDR3 DNA reads TGTGCCAGCAGCCTGAGGACAGGTTGGAACACTGAAGCTTTCTTT.

The rearrangement uses TRBV25-1 and TRBJ2-1; 11 bases fit TRBD2. From germline, CDR1 is MGHDK and CDR2 SYGVNS. There are 17 residues in the CDR3. Trimming took 2 bases from V and 3 from J; bases not matched to a gene: 6. DNA of the CDR3: TGTGCCAGCAGTGAAGATATAGCGGGAGGGAACTACAATGAGCAGTTCTTC. This gives the protein CASSEDIAGGNYNEQFF.

The rearrangement links TRBV10-3 to TRBJ1-2, with D maybe TRBD1 (6 bases). Between the trimmed V and J ends, which lost 3 bases and 3 bases, there was a span of 11 bases. Germline assignment: CDR1 ENHRY and CDR2 SYGVKD. The CDR3 is made up of 14 amino acids. Here the CDR3 DNA reads TGTGCCATCAGTGAAGGGGGGGCAGACTATGGCTACACCTTC. This sequence encodes CAISEGGADYGYTF.

The V and J genes are TRBV15 and TRBJ2-5; TRBD1 matches at 8 bases. This CDR3 is built from 15 residues. V was pared by 2 bases and J by 5 bases, with 7 bases of the junction left unmatched. The V gene's germline CDR1 is LNHNV and CDR2 YYDKDF (reference sequence). DNA of the CDR3: TGTGCCACCAGCAGAACAGGGGGAGTCCGGGAGACCCAGTACTTC. It is translated as CATSRTGGVRETQYF. Full variable domain (remainder filled in from reference TRBV15 and TRBJ2-5): DAMVIQNPRYQVTQFGKPVTLSCSQTLNHNVMYWYQQKSSQAPKLLFHYYDKDFNNEADTPDNFQSRRPNTSFCFLDIRSPGLGDTAMYLCATSRTGGVRETQYFGPGTRLLVL.

J is TRBJ2-1 and V is TRBV7-3, with 8 bases fitting TRBD1. CDR3 length: 17 residues. The germline CDR1 and CDR2 sequences are SGHTA and FQGTGA. Unmatched junction bases numbered 10, after V lost 4 bases and J lost 2 bases. The CDR3 sequence: CASSSPGQGYPYNEQFF. The CDR3 region has the DNA TGTGCCAGCAGCTCCCCCGGACAGGGCTACCCCTACAATGAGCAGTTCTTC.

V usage is TRBV7-9 and J usage is TRBJ2-3, with 9 bases identical to TRBD1. Looked up from germline, CDR1 is SEHNR and CDR2 is FQNEAQ (reference sequence). The CDR3 is 16 residues long. V was clipped by 5 bases and J by 3 bases; unmatched bases: 9. DNA of the CDR3: TGTGCCAGCAGCGCCCCCGGGACAGGGATGACAGATACGCAGTATTTT. Translating gives CASSAPGTGMTDTQYF.

The V call is TRBV5-5, the J call TRBJ1-1, with D possibly matching TRBD1 (5 bases). This CDR3 is 14 amino acids long. CDR1 SGHKS and CDR2 YYEKEE come from the germline V gene (reference sequence). The V end was cut by 7 bases, the J end by 3 bases, with 16 bases between. CDR3 in DNA: TGTGCCAGCTCATCCCAGGGTAGAGACACTGAAGCTTTCTTT. Translation: CASSSQGRDTEAFF.

CDR3 sequence (DNA): TGTGCCAGCAGTTCCGACACGACCCCCTACGAGCAGTACTTC. Its protein product is CASSSDTTPYEQYF. The chain couples TRBV7-9 to TRBJ2-7; D is unclear. V was trimmed by 6 bases and J by 2 bases, leaving 14 bases between them. Germline V gene sequence: CDR1 SEHNR, CDR2 FQNEAQ (reference sequence). The CDR3 contains 14 residues.

The chain employs TRBV14 and TRBJ1-6; TRBD1 aligns across 10 bases. Germline CDR1 reads SGHDN; CDR2 reads FVKESK. V lost 1 base and J lost 9; bases outside the gene matches: 0. The CDR3 is 14 residues long. This CDR3 is CASSQGDRGSPLHF. The CDR3 DNA is TGTGCCAGCAGCCAAGGGGACAGGGGTTCACCCCTCCACTTT.

This chain joins TRBV28 and TRBJ2-7; the D gene is possibly TRBD1 (6 bases). Trimming took 6 bases from V and 2 from J, leaving 23 bases between them. The germline gives CDR1 MDHEN, CDR2 SYDVKM. There are 17 residues in the CDR3. The CDR3 DNA follows: TGTGCCAGCAGGTTCCGGGACACCCCAGGGCCCCCCTACGAGCAGTACTTC. Residues: CASRFRDTPGPPYEQYF.

The chain is built from TRBV5-1 and TRBJ2-7; D uncertain. This CDR3 spans 14 amino acids. V was shortened by 0 bases and J by 7 bases, with 14 bases between the two germline ends. Germline CDR1 SGHRS, CDR2 YFSETQ. CDR3 DNA sequence: TGCGCCAGCAGCTTGGCGCGAAGGCTCGGGGAGCAGTACTTC. This gives the protein CASSLARRLGEQYF.